A selection of T cell receptor beta chains follows, all from one sample in a study of T cells after yellow fever vaccination. TCRdb analysed the 5' RACE reads with MiXCR anew, one entry per CDR3 protein. The repertoire consists of about 130,000 distinct CDR3 sequences, with more than 6% occurring once and the leading ten covering around 2.6%. Source: CD4+ T cells sorted from PBMCs, taken 10 to 11 days after the first yellow fever vaccination. These receptors were collected from a man aged 18 to 30 who received the YFV17D yellow fever vaccine. Each CDR3 is given without its conserved first and last residue. The order of the fields is V gene, J gene, clone size, CDR3 protein. The size entry is marked missing in some rows and otherwise reads once, few, many or a size class.

TRBV7-3	TRBJ2-2	many	ASRSQTGGTGELF
TRBV7-6	TRBJ1-3	-	ASSPGTGRSGGNTIY
TRBV19	TRBJ2-1	many	ATKPGGGGGLAQF
TRBV6-5	TRBJ2-7	many	ASSYSSSDGGYEQY
TRBV4-3	TRBJ2-3	few	ASSQIPSGGWSTDTQY
TRBV20-1	TRBJ2-5	many	SAGGLEQETQY
TRBV6-5	TRBJ1-5	many	ASSYLSVNQPQH
TRBV5-1	TRBJ1-1	many	ASSQQDRGPPMNTEAF
TRBV28	TRBJ1-5	many	ASSLRDQPQH
TRBV5-1	TRBJ2-5	many	ASSYGTSGQETQY
TRBV2	TRBJ2-5	many	ASRGDSREETQY
TRBV24-1	TRBJ1-1	many	ATSDGRTGEAF
TRBV20-1	TRBJ2-5	few	SARPSGETQY
TRBV7-2	TRBJ1-2	many	ASRGGQHYGYT
TRBV5-1	TRBJ2-1	many	ASSTTGGAGYEQF
TRBV5-1	TRBJ2-1	-	ASSLGAEANEQF
TRBV5-1	TRBJ2-5	many	ASSLGMGGSYQETQY
TRBV7-2	TRBJ2-5	many	ASSPRVAQETQY
TRBV7-2	TRBJ1-3	many	ASSPGRGNTIY
TRBV7-8	TRBJ2-7	many	ASSSRGRDDEQY
TRBV15	TRBJ1-1	many	ATSTRDGNTEAF
TRBV12-5	TRBJ2-1	many	ASGPGGSSGDTYNEQF
TRBV7-3	TRBJ2-1	-	ASSFSGGASVDEQF
TRBV18	TRBJ1-2	many	ASSPSGDRLGYT
TRBV11-2	TRBJ2-5	many	ASSSGAGGWETQY
TRBV7-2	TRBJ2-3	many	ASSQGPYTDTQY
TRBV24-1	TRBJ1-1	few	ATSVQGDTEAF
TRBV6-1	TRBJ1-2	-	ASSAGAEYGYT
TRBV29-1	TRBJ2-3	-	SADGGQGGNTQY
TRBV7-3	TRBJ2-2	few	ASSPRTGTGELF
TRBV5-6	TRBJ2-2	many	ASNGHTGELF
TRBV5-5	TRBJ2-1	-	ASARDRGYNEQF
TRBV29-1	TRBJ1-1	many	SVEGQGGEEAF
TRBV21-1	TRBJ2-7	many	ASSKRQGQYEQY
TRBV12-3/TRBV12-4	TRBJ2-7	many	ASSLFSAQY
TRBV6-1	TRBJ1-3	-	ASSRGNGNTIY
TRBV25-1	TRBJ1-6	many	ATLDRGDNSPLH
TRBV7-2	TRBJ2-3	-	ASTAVTDMQY
TRBV5-1	TRBJ2-3	many	ASSKDSHPSDTQY
TRBV4-3	TRBJ1-4	many	ASSLGPNEKLF
TRBV12-3/TRBV12-4	TRBJ2-2	many	ASTVRQHTGELF
TRBV4-2	TRBJ2-3	many	ASSLPPAGWSTDTQY
TRBV24-1	TRBJ2-1	many	ATSVAGNFEQL
TRBV7-9	TRBJ2-7	-	ASALSAVSYEQY
TRBV5-4	TRBJ1-2	many	ASSRLGQGARDGYT
TRBV5-1	TRBJ1-2	many	ASSSGQGYGYT
TRBV28	TRBJ2-1	many	ASSLSGLAGRQNEQF
TRBV5-1	TRBJ2-7	many	ASSWDRFYEQY
TRBV5-8	TRBJ2-3	many	ASSYQGGGIHTDTQY
TRBV3-1	TRBJ1-1	many	ASSQGENTEAF